The rows below give T cell receptor beta chains drawn from one sample of a study of T cells in Graves' hyperthyroidism and ophthalmopathy. One entry per CDR3 protein results from TCRdb running MiXCR on the multiplex PCR reads. Here the sample spans under 750,000 distinct CDR3 sequences, approximately 19% being singletons. The sample was blood. These receptors originate from a woman in her forties or fifties with Graves' hyperthyroidism that later progressed to Graves' ophthalmopathy. Both conserved end residues are part of each CDR3. A D gene is named only where the DNA matches it firmly.

14 TRBJ1-2 - TRBV6-1 CASKRSGKSYGYTF
16 TRBJ1-5 TRBD1 TRBV6-1 CASSSGQGALNQPQHF
12 TRBJ1-2 - TRBV12-3/TRBV12-4 CASSFLSYGYTF
12 TRBJ1-5 - TRBV6-2/TRBV6-3 CASKEGRQPQHF
15 TRBJ2-1 TRBD1 TRBV15 CATSRTGTAYNEQFF
13 TRBJ1-5 - TRBV29-1 CSAQTGLNQPQHF
12 TRBJ1-3 - TRBV30 CAWDYSGNTIYF
14 TRBJ2-3 TRBD2 TRBV4-1 CASTLAGDTDTQYF
16 TRBJ1-5 TRBD1 TRBV4-2 CASSQDPQGQNQPQHF
16 TRBJ2-2 - TRBV12-3/TRBV12-4 CASSLWITSNTGELFF
17 TRBJ2-1 - TRBV27 CASSLGRGAAAYNEQFF
16 TRBJ1-4 TRBD1 TRBV6-1 CASSSARTGVNEKLFF
15 TRBJ1-5 - TRBV7-8 CASSSAGYSNQPQHF
12 TRBJ1-2 TRBD1 TRBV2 CAPPGQGYGYTF
14 TRBJ2-3 - TRBV6-2/TRBV6-3 CASTGRPRTDTQYF
14 TRBJ2-1 - TRBV7-6 CASTQGGGYNEQFF
16 TRBJ2-1 TRBD2 TRBV24-1 CATSDLRRGGYNEQFF
17 TRBJ1-1 - TRBV6-1 CASSSPPKIDGGTEAFF
15 TRBJ2-3 - TRBV5-1 CASSLGDGVQDTQYF
12 TRBJ2-7 - TRBV15 CATSRVGREQYF
14 TRBJ1-4 - TRBV5-1 CASSAGLMEEKLFF
16 TRBJ2-1 TRBD1 TRBV7-9 CASSLRSGQGANEQFF
14 TRBJ1-6 - TRBV12-3/TRBV12-4 CASSPQVGDSPLHF
13 TRBJ2-2 - TRBV13 CASSLVSVGELFF
13 TRBJ2-5 - TRBV6-1 CASSYWAEETQYF
17 TRBJ2-1 - TRBV10-3 CAISDTRTNFEKGEQFF
15 TRBJ1-6 - TRBV6-1 CASSLNRVGNSPLHF
14 TRBJ1-1 - TRBV7-3 CASSLQEQSTEAFF
14 TRBJ2-1 TRBD2 TRBV6-1 CASIRGGLTNEQFF
13 TRBJ2-7 - TRBV20-1 CSASRDTAYEQYF
16 TRBJ2-7 TRBD2 TRBV20-1 CSAISPQLAGDYEQYF
15 TRBJ1-1 - TRBV10-3 CAISRDRGQNTEAFF
14 TRBJ1-5 - TRBV15 CATSRDSTSQPQHF
13 TRBJ1-2 - TRBV7-9 CASSLETRDGYTF
15 TRBJ1-6 TRBD1 TRBV11-2 CASSNRTGYNSPLHF
13 TRBJ1-1 TRBD1 TRBV6-2/TRBV6-3 CASSYVQGVEAFF
14 TRBJ1-1 - TRBV12-3/TRBV12-4 CASSLWTANTEAFF
15 TRBJ2-5 TRBD2 TRBV7-6 CASSAQRGSQETQYF
16 TRBJ2-4 - TRBV3-1 CASSLQQAGGKNIQYF
12 TRBJ2-7 TRBD1 TRBV5-1 CATSERQGEQYF
17 TRBJ1-5 TRBD1 TRBV20-1 CSATMTGSVNGNQPQHF
15 TRBJ1-3 - TRBV7-9 CASSRTREPGNTIYF
13 TRBJ2-1 - TRBV4-1 CASSQVQGTEQFF
12 TRBJ2-7 - TRBV20-1 CSAAGVSYEQYF
14 TRBJ2-5 TRBD2 TRBV2 CASGEPSGGETQYF
14 TRBJ1-6 TRBD1 TRBV12-3/TRBV12-4 CASGWDRTNSPLHF
13 TRBJ2-7 TRBD1 TRBV30 CAWRPTGEYEQYF
15 TRBJ2-3 TRBD1 TRBV12-3/TRBV12-4 CASSIQGYGTDTQYF
14 TRBJ2-7 - TRBV3-1 CASSRRDGSYEQYF
12 TRBJ1-1 - TRBV12-3/TRBV12-4 CASSPSGVEAFF
13 TRBJ1-1 - TRBV9 CASSVTGATEAFF
18 TRBJ2-1 - TRBV11-2 CASSSAFWTRVESNEQFF
15 TRBJ2-5 TRBD2 TRBV20-1 CSWGGGAILQETQYF
16 TRBJ2-3 TRBD2 TRBV5-1 CASSLELAGVRDTQYF
15 TRBJ1-6 - TRBV12-3/TRBV12-4 CASSLGGQGGSPLHF